The clone carrying this TCR beta chain was counted ten times or more. The data were obtained in a study of T cells in Graves' hyperthyroidism and ophthalmopathy. From RNA transcripts, TCR beta CDR3 regions were amplified. TCR CDR3 regions were first amplified by RT-PCR with HTBI primers. TCRdb passed the multiplex PCR reads through MiXCR, listing each CDR3 protein once. The table shows around 800,000 distinct CDR3 sequences, with about two fifths occurring only once. Absent ophthalmopathy progression within 18 months defined stable Graves' hyperthyroidism. Germline assignment: CDR1 MNHEY and CDR2 SVGAGI. V dropped 6 bases and J dropped 6 bases, with 9 bases sitting between them. CDR3 length: 11 amino acids.

The chain is built from TRBV6-5 and TRBJ2-7; D not certain. The TCR sequence derives from a man between 18 and 29 years old with Graves' hyperthyroidism. The sample taken for sequencing was blood. CDR3 coding DNA: TGTGCCAGCAGCTATGGGCGCGAGCAGTACTTC. Amino acid sequence: CASSYGREQYF.